Below are 24 T cell receptor beta chains sequenced from a single sample in a study of post-analysis software for immune sequencing data. Their antigens remain unidentified. Researchers reported that TCR beta cDNA libraries carried unique molecular identifiers. TCRdb reanalysed the PCR reads using MiXCR and keeps one entry per CDR3 protein. The repertoire holds over 700,000 distinct CDR3 sequences, roughly 27% seen once, with around 0.56% in the top ten. Whole-study results and caveats: A few TRBV segments occurring more often in patients than controls included TRBV5-6, TRBV5-1 and TRBV20-1.

Input material: blood. These receptors were collected from a girl between 10 and 17 years old with multiple sclerosis.

This clonotype was counted a few times. The CDR3 DNA reads TGTGCCAGCAGCAGAGGACAGTCAGCTCAGCCCCAGCATTTT. It translates to CASSRGQSAQPQHF. The chain is built from TRBV7-9 and TRBJ1-5; TRBD1 is a possible D gene (6 bases). Trimming took 5 bases from V and 6 from J, leaving 14 bases between them. This CDR3 contains 14 residues. CDR1 is SEHNR and CDR2 is FQNEAQ in the germline V gene (reference sequence).

With regard to this clonotype: A read error is possible here, since a much larger clone lies one base away. The CDR3 end shows no conserved phenylalanine or tryptophan, and so a read error is likely. This chain uses TRBV12-3 or TRBV12-4 with TRBJ2-6; D may match TRBD1 or TRBD2 (5 bases each). The CDR3 is 16 residues long. Trimming stripped 7 bases from V and 2 bases from J, with 15 bases between. In DNA form, the CDR3 reads TGTGCCAGCATTGGACTCAGGGTGGCTGGGGCCAACGTCCTGACTTGC. Encoded protein: CASIGLRVAGANVLTC.

This clonotype was counted between two and nine times. The V call is TRBV11-2, the J call TRBJ2-5; D gene ambiguous. V lost 1 base and J 2 bases, leaving 8 bases between the germline ends. This CDR3 comprises 14 residues. CDR1 and CDR2 (germline): SGHAT, FQNNGV. CDR3 protein: CASSLGAPQETQYF. The DNA for the CDR3 is TGTGCCAGCAGCTTAGGAGCCCCACAAGAGACCCAGTACTTC.

This sequence joins TRBV4-2 and TRBJ1-6; TRBD1 matches at 11 bases. With 1 base clipped from V and 10 bases from J, the junction kept 9 bases outside the gene matches. Germline V gives CDR1 LGHNA, CDR2 YNFKEQ. The CDR3 is 17 amino acids. The CDR3 loop reads CASSQGLDRGLGSPLHF. CDR3 bases: TGTGCCAGCAGCCAAGGGCTGGACAGGGGGCTAGGATCACCCCTCCACTTT.

The chain combines TRBV20-1 with TRBJ2-3, with TRBD2 matching over 8 bases. After removal of 4 bases from V and 5 bases from J, the junction contained 11 bases not matched to a gene. CDR3 length: 15 amino acids. CDR1 and CDR2 (germline): DFQATT, SNEGSKA (reference sequence). CDR3 nucleotides: TGCAGTGCTACACTGCCTCGGGAGGGAGTAGATACGCAGTATTTT. As protein: CSATLPREGVDTQYF.

In this sample, this clonotype turned up many times. CDR3 nucleotides: TGCAGCGTTGAAGATAGCACAGATACGCAGTATTTT. It is translated as CSVEDSTDTQYF. The rearrangement joins TRBV29-1 to TRBJ2-3; no clear D gene. The germline V and J ends were trimmed by 0 bases and 0 bases, with 1 base remaining between them. The CDR3 consists of 12 residues. The V gene's germline CDR1 is SQVTM and CDR2 ANQGSEA.

V and J are TRBV2 and TRBJ2-6, with D uncertain. Germline-derived CDR1 and CDR2 are SNHLY and FYNNEI. This CDR3 comprises 15 residues. Trimming took off 3 bases at V and 0 bases at J, with 6 bases between the two ends. Written as DNA, the CDR3 is TGTGCCAGCAGTGACTCTTTCTCTGGGGCCAACGTCCTGACTTTC. It translates to CASSDSFSGANVLTF.

Remarks on this clonotype: Sequence at one end of the junction differs from germline and may be a read error. The chain couples TRBV29-1 to TRBJ2-3; maybe TRBD1 (7 bases). The germline V gene has CDR1 SQVTM and CDR2 ANQGSEA. This CDR3 contains 13 residues. The chain's CDR3 is CGVVPRGRDTQYF. The CDR3 DNA reads TGCGGCGTTGTCCCCAGGGGGAGGGATACGCAGTATTTT.

This clonotype appeared a few times. The chain has TRBV28 and TRBJ2-7; D is uncertain. There are 14 residues in the CDR3. Trimming left V 4 bases short and J 2 bases short, with 12 bases between. Per the germline V gene, CDR1 is MDHEN and CDR2 is SYDVKM. This CDR3 is CASSSAPAPYEQYF. CDR3 DNA: TGTGCCAGCAGTTCCGCCCCAGCCCCCTACGAGCAGTACTTC.

In its sample, this clonotype was seen a few times. This chain uses TRBV28 with TRBJ2-3, with TRBD2 matching over 7 bases. This CDR3 is built from 14 residues. The J segment lost 4 bases and the V segment lost 3 bases, leaving 4 bases of the junction unmatched. Per the germline V gene, CDR1 is MDHEN and CDR2 is SYDVKM. In nucleotides, the CDR3 is TGTGCCAGCAGTTTTATGCGGGAGTCAGATACGCAGTATTTT. It specifies CASSFMRESDTQYF. Based on the CDR3 plus reference TRBV28 and TRBJ2-3, the full variable domain is DVKVTQSSRYLVKRTGEKVFLECVQDMDHENMFWYRQDPGLGLRLIYFSYDVKMKEKGDIPEGYSVSREKKERFSLILESASTNQTSMYLCASSFMRESDTQYFGPGTRLTVL.

This clonotype was detected only a few times. The CDR3 coding sequence is TGCAGTGCTAGGCTAGCTTACCAGAATGAGCAGTTCTTC. This sequence encodes CSARLAYQNEQFF. This chain links TRBV20-1 with TRBJ2-1, with a tentative D call TRBD2 (5 bases). V lost 3 bases to trimming and J lost 7 bases, with 13 bases between them. This CDR3 region has 13 residues. Germline V lookup: CDR1 DFQATT, CDR2 SNEGSKA (reference sequence).

This clonotype appeared a few times. The gene calls are TRBV18 and TRBJ2-7, with 12 bases that match TRBD2. This CDR3 region has 15 residues. Germline CDR1 and CDR2: KGHSH and LQKENI. The V gene end was trimmed by 5 bases and the J gene end by 1 base; junction bases not matched to a gene: 3. The CDR3 region has the DNA TGTGCCAGCTCATCCACTAGCGGGGGGTCCTACGAGCAGTACTTC. This gives the protein CASSSTSGGSYEQYF.

This clonotype showed up just a few times. The CDR3 loop reads CASSPNDRAPRYEQYF. The CDR3 DNA follows: TGTGCCAGCAGCCCTAACGACAGGGCACCTAGGTACGAGCAGTACTTC. This sequence joins TRBV28 and TRBJ2-7, with TRBD1 identical over 7 bases. V gave up 6 bases and J gave up 4 bases; unmatched junction bases: 15. Germline-derived CDR1 and CDR2 are MDHEN and SYDVKM. This CDR3 has 16 amino acids.

The V call is TRBV6-1, the J call TRBJ2-7; TRBD1 might be the D (6 bases). V was shortened by 3 bases and J by 5 bases, with 14 bases between the two germline ends. Germline values: CDR1 MNHNS, CDR2 SASEGT. The CDR3 contains 14 residues. CDR3 protein: CASSERQEVHEQYF. The DNA of the CDR3 is TGTGCCAGCAGTGAGAGACAGGAGGTACACGAGCAGTACTTC.

This clonotype turned up a few times. The J gene is TRBJ2-7, the V gene TRBV7-2; TRBD2 aligns across 7 bases. The end of the DNA aligns better with TRBJ2-5, so the J call may be wrong. The CDR3 is 15 residues long. CDR1 is SGHTA, CDR2 FQGNSA, per germline. The CDR3 DNA reads as TGTGCCAGCAGCTGGTCTGCGCGGGGGTGGGAGACCCAGTACTTC. Translating gives CASSWSARGWETQYF.

This clonotype was seen only a few times. The chain has TRBV7-2 and TRBJ2-3, with TRBD2 matching 10 bases. Germline loops: CDR1 SGHTA, CDR2 FQGNSA. CDR3 length: 17 residues. With 4 bases clipped from V and 6 bases from J, the junction kept 13 bases outside the gene matches. Written as DNA, the CDR3 is TGTGCCAGCAGCTATGAACTAGCGGGAACAGACTTGGATACGCAGTATTTT. Residues: CASSYELAGTDLDTQYF.

This clonotype was picked up many times. CDR3 sequence reads: CAISGGQGVDEQFF. The CDR3 bases are TGTGCCATCAGTGGGGGACAGGGTGTCGATGAGCAGTTCTTC. The V and J genes are TRBV10-3 and TRBJ2-1, with TRBD1 matching 9 bases. CDR1 ENHRY and CDR2 SYGVKD come from the germline V gene. CDR3 length: 14 amino acids. After removal of 4 bases from V and 8 bases from J, the junction contained 6 bases not matched to a gene.

As concerns this clonotype: It is likely a read error, because the conserved phenylalanine at the end of the CDR3 is missing. V is TRBV6-1 and J is TRBJ2-5; D may correspond to TRBD1 or TRBD2 (5 bases each). This CDR3 comprises 12 residues. Per germline, CDR1 MNHNS and CDR2 SASEGT. Trimming cost V 10 bases and J 3 bases, with 12 bases left between them. CDR3 protein: CATHGAKETQYC. CDR3 bases: TGTGCCACCCACGGGGCAAAAGAGACCCAGTACTGC.

This clonotype was observed at least ten times. V is TRBV5-4 and J is TRBJ2-7; a weak D match, TRBD2 (6 bases). The CDR3 has 14 amino acids. Trimming left V 0 bases short and J 2 bases short, with 9 bases between. Germline V gene sequence: CDR1 SGHNT, CDR2 YYREEE (reference sequence). The CDR3 nucleotides read TGTGCCAGCAGCTTGGATCCGGGGGCCTACGAGCAGTACTTC. It encodes CASSLDPGAYEQYF. Looking up the rest from reference TRBV5-4 and TRBJ2-7 gives the full variable domain: ETGVTQSPTHLIKTRGQQVTLRCSSQSGHNTVSWYQQALGQGPQFIFQYYREEENGRGNFPPRFSGLQFPNYSSELNVNALELDDSALYLCASSLDPGAYEQYFGPGTRLTVT.

This chain uses TRBV7-2 with TRBJ2-3; 7 positions agree with TRBD2. The CDR3 is 16 amino acids. Per germline, CDR1 SGHTA and CDR2 FQGNSA. With 1 base clipped from V and 1 base from J, the junction kept 5 bases outside the gene matches. CDR3 nucleotides: TGTGCCAGCAGCTTAGATGGGGCGGGGGGCACAGATACGCAGTATTTT. The encoded protein is CASSLDGAGGTDTQYF. Supplemented by reference TRBV7-2 and TRBJ2-3, the full variable domain reads GAGVSQSPSNKVTEKGKDVELRCDPISGHTALYWYRQSLGQGLEFLIYFQGNSAPDKSGLPSDRFSAERTGGSVSTLTIQRTQQEDSAVYLCASSLDGAGGTDTQYFGPGTRLTVL.

With regard to this clonotype: One end of the junction is discordant with germline, which a read error may explain. J is TRBJ1-1 and V is TRBV7-2; TRBD1 might be the D (6 bases). Germline CDR1 reads SGHTA; CDR2 reads FQGNSA. This CDR3 has 14 residues. The CDR3 nucleotides are TGTGCCGGCAGCCGACAGGCCATGAACACTGAAGCTTTCTTT. This sequence encodes CAGSRQAMNTEAFF. The whole variable domain, filled in from reference TRBV7-2 and TRBJ1-1, reads GAGVSQSPSNKVTEKGKDVELRCDPISGHTALYWYRQSLGQGLEFLIYFQGNSAPDKSGLPSDRFSAERTGGSVSTLTIQRTQQEDSAVYLCAGSRQAMNTEAFFGQGTRLTVV.

This clonotype was counted a few times. The rearrangement uses TRBV7-9 and TRBJ1-5; D remains ambiguous. The germline gives CDR1 SEHNR, CDR2 FQNEAQ (reference sequence). The CDR3 loop spans 13 amino acids. V lost 3 bases and J 7 bases, leaving 10 bases between the germline ends. The CDR3 nucleotides read TGTGCCAGCAGCTTTTCGATGGAGCAGCCCCAGCATTTT. Translated: CASSFSMEQPQHF.

The chain has TRBV5-1 and TRBJ2-1, with 8 bases matching TRBD1. The CDR3 length is 14 residues. Germline V gene lookup returns CDR1 SGHRS and CDR2 YFSETQ. Germline trimming cut 7 bases from V and 2 bases from J; bases unmatched to any gene: 5. The CDR3 loop reads CASGRDRTYNEQFF. As DNA, the CDR3 is TGCGCCAGCGGCCGGGACAGGACCTACAATGAGCAGTTCTTC.

To note about this clonotype: An end of the junction differs from the germline gene, which may be a read error. The chain recombines TRBV20-1 with TRBJ2-3; tentative D call: TRBD2 (5 bases). Looked up from germline, CDR1 is DFQATT and CDR2 is SNEGSKA (reference sequence). The CDR3 has 12 residues. For the CDR3, the DNA is TGCAGTACTAGAGATCCAGACGATACGCAGTATTTT. Protein product: CSTRDPDDTQYF.